This T cell receptor (beta chain) is drawn from a study of T cells after yellow fever vaccination. Study-wide results and caveats: Highly abundant clonotypes carried over from the bulk population could end up in FACS-sorted repertoires as contaminants.

The germline V gene has CDR1 SNHLY and CDR2 FYNNEI. The length of the CDR3 is 15 residues. V shed 7 bases and J shed 2 bases, with 15 bases lying between them. TCRdb re-derived calls from the 5' RACE reads in MiXCR, one entry per CDR3 protein. The sample holds a few hundred thousand distinct CDR3 sequences, about 7% seen once. As regards this clonotype: Its cognate antigen is unknown.

This material consisted of CD4+ T cells sorted from PBMCs, taken on the day of the yellow fever booster vaccination. The receptor comes from a man in his thirties or forties who received the YFV17D yellow fever vaccine. V gene TRBV2 combines with J gene TRBJ2-1, with D maybe TRBD2 (5 bases). The CDR3 DNA follows: TGTGCCAGCACCTTGAGTGGGCGGGCCTACAATGAGCAGTTCTTC. Amino acids: CASTLSGRAYNEQFF.